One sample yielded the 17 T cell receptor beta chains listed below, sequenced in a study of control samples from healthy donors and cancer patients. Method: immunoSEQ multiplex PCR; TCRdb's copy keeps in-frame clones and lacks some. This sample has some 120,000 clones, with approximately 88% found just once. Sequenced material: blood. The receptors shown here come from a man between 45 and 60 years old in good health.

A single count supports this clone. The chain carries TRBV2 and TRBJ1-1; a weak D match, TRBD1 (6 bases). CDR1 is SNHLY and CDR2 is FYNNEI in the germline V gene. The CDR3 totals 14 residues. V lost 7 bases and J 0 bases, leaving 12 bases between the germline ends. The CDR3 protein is CASNYREMNTEAFF. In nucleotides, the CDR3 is TGTGCCAGCAACTACAGGGAAATGAACACTGAAGCTTTCTTT.

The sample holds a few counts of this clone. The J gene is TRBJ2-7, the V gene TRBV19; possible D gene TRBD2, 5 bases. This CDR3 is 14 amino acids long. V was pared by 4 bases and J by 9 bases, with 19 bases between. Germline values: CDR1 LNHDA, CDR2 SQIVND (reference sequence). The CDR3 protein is CASSKLLSGNGQYF. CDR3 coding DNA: TGTGCCAGTAGTAAGCTTCTTTCCGGGAACGGGCAGTACTTC.

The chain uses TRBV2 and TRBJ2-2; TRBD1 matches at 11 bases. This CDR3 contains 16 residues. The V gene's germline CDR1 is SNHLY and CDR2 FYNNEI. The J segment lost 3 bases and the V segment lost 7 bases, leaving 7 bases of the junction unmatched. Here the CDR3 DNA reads TGTGCCAGCACCCGGACAGGGGGCGCGGACACCGGGGAGCTGTTTTTT. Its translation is CASTRTGGADTGELFF.

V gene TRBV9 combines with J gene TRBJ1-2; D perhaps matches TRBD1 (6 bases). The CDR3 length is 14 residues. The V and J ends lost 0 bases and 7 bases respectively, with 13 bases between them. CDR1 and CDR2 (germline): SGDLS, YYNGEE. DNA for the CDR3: TGTGCCAGCAGCGTAGACGGGGGCGTTCGTGGCTACACCTTC. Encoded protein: CASSVDGGVRGYTF.

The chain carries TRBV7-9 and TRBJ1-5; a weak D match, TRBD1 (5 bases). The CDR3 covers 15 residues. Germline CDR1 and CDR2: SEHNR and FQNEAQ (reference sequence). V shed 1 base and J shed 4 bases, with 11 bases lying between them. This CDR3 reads CASSLEGTGNQPQHF. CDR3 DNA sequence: TGTGCCAGCAGCTTAGAGGGGACCGGGAATCAGCCCCAGCATTTT.

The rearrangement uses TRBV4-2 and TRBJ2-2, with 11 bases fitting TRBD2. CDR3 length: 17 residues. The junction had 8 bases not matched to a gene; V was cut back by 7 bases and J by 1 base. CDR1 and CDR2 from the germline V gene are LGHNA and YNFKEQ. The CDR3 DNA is TGTGCCAGCAAAAGGCTAGCGGGGGGCCAGAACACCGGGGAGCTGTTTTTT. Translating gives CASKRLAGGQNTGELFF.

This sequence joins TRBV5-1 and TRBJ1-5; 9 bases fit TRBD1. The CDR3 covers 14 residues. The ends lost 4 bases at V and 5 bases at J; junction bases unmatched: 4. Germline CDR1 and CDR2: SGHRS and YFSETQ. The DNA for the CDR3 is TGCGCCAGCAGCATGGGACAGGGTGATCAGCCCCAGCATTTT. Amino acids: CASSMGQGDQPQHF.

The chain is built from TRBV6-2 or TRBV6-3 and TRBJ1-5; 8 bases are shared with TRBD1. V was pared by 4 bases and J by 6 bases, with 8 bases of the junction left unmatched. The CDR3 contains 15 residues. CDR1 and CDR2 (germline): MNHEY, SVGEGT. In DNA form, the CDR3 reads TGTGCCAGCAGTTCAGAACAGGGGGGGAGTCAGCCCCAGCATTTT. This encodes CASSSEQGGSQPQHF.

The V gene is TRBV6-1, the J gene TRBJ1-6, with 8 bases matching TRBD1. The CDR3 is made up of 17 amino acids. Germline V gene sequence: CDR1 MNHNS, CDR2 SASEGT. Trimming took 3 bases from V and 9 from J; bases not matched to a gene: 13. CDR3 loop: CASSDRVSRGLASPLHF. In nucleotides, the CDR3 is TGTGCCAGCAGTGACCGGGTATCCAGGGGGCTCGCTTCACCCCTCCACTTT.

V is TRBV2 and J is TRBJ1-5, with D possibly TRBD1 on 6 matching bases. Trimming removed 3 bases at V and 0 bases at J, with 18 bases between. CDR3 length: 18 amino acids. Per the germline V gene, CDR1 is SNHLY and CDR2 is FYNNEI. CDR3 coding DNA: TGTGCCAGCAGTGATCTAGGGGGTTTACAACATAGCAATCAGCCCCAGCATTTT. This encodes CASSDLGGLQHSNQPQHF.

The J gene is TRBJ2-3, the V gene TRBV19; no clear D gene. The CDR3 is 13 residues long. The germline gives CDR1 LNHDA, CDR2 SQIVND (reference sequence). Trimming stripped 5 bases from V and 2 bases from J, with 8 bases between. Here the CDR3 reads CASSLRATDTQYF. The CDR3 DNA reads TGTGCCAGTAGTCTCCGGGCCACAGATACGCAGTATTTT.

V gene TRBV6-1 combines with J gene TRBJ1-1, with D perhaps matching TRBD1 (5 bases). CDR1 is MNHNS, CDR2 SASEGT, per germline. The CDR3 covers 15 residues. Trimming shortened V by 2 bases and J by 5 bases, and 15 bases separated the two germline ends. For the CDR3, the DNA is TGTGCCAGCAGTGAAATCGTTCAGGGACGGACTGAAGCTTTCTTT. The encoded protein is CASSEIVQGRTEAFF.

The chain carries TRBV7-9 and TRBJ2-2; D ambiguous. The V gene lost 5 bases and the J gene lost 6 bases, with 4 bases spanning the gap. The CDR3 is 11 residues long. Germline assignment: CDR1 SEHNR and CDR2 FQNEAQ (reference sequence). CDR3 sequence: CASSVPGELFF. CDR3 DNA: TGTGCCAGCAGCGTCCCCGGGGAGCTGTTTTTT.

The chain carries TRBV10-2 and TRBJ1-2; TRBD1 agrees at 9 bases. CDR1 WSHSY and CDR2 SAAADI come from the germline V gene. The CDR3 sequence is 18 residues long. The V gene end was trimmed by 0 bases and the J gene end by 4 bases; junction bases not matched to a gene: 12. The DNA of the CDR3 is TGCGCCAGCAGTGAGTCCACCTCCGGGACAGGGTTATTCTATGGCTACACCTTC. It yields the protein CASSESTSGTGLFYGYTF.

CDR3 residues: CAWTSGSETQYF. In nucleotides, the CDR3 is TGTGCCTGGACTAGCGGGAGTGAGACCCAGTACTTC. The chain carries TRBV30 and TRBJ2-5; 10 positions match TRBD2. CDR3 size: 12 residues. Germline trimming cut 4 bases from V and 5 bases from J; bases unmatched to any gene: 1. The germline CDR1 and CDR2 sequences are GTSNPN and SVGIG (reference sequence).

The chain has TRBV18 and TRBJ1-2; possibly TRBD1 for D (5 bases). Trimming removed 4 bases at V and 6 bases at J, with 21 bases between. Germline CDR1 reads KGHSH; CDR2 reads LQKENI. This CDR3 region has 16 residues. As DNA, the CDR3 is TGTGCCAGCTCACTTCTCTCAGGACAAGTAGGAGATGGCTACACCTTC. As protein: CASSLLSGQVGDGYTF. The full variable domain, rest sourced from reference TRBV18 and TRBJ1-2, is NAGVMQNPRHLVRRRGQEARLRCSPMKGHSHVYWYRQLPEEGLKFMVYLQKENIIDESGMPKERFSAEFPKEGPSILRIQQVVRGDSAAYFCASSLLSGQVGDGYTFGSGTRLTVV.

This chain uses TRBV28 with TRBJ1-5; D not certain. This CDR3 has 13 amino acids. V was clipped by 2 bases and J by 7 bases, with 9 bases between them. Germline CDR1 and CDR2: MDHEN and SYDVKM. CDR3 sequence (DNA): TGTGCCAGCAGTTTAGGTCGGACCCAGCCCCAGCATTTT. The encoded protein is CASSLGRTQPQHF.